The 9 T cell receptor beta chains below were found in one sample sequenced in a study of blood T cell repertoires in COVID-19. Clones were sequenced by immunoSEQ multiplex PCR, and TCRdb holds only the in-frame ones, with some missing. Of approximately 130,000 clones detected, roughly 80% appear once; the ten largest clones hold about 12%. Material: peripheral blood. These receptor sequences come from a human donor in a cohort sampled during active COVID-19.

V usage is TRBV5-1 and J usage is TRBJ2-4, with TRBD1 as a possible D gene (5 bases). CDR1 SGHRS and CDR2 YFSETQ come from the germline V gene. The V and J ends lost 5 bases and 0 bases respectively, with 18 bases between them. The CDR3 covers 17 residues. The CDR3 protein is CASSSVGSREAKNIQYF. The CDR3 DNA reads as TGCGCCAGCAGTTCCGTTGGGTCCAGGGAAGCCAAAAACATTCAGTACTTC.

The CDR3 DNA is TGTGCCAGCAGTCCTACCCATAGCGGGGGGGCTGCAGATACGCAGTATTTT. Its translation: CASSPTHSGGAADTQYF. The chain couples TRBV27 to TRBJ2-3; the match to TRBD2 covers 11 bases. With V trimmed by 5 bases and J by 4 bases, 11 bases remained unmatched. The CDR3 is 17 amino acids. The germline V gene has CDR1 MNHEY and CDR2 SMNVEV (reference sequence).

The chain recombines TRBV4-1 with TRBJ2-5; tentative D call: TRBD2 (5 bases). Between the trimmed V and J ends, which lost 0 bases and 7 bases, there was a span of 12 bases. The length of the CDR3 is 14 residues. The germline V gene has CDR1 MGHRA and CDR2 YSYEKL. In DNA, the CDR3 is TGCGCCAGCAGCCAAGACAGAACTAGAGGGACCCAGTACTTC. Translation: CASSQDRTRGTQYF.

The rearrangement uses TRBV5-1 and TRBJ2-5, with 10 positions matching TRBD1. Germline V gene sequence: CDR1 SGHRS, CDR2 YFSETQ. V lost 0 bases to trimming and J lost 2 bases; unmatched junction nucleotides: 7. The CDR3 is made up of 17 amino acids. CDR3 DNA: TGCGCCAGCAGCTTGGTGTTACCGGGACAGGGGCAAGAGACCCAGTACTTC. Translating gives CASSLVLPGQGQETQYF.

The chain is built from TRBV2 and TRBJ1-5, with 9 bases lining up with TRBD1. The CDR3 runs 16 residues. Germline loops: CDR1 SNHLY, CDR2 FYNNEI. V shed 5 bases and J 5 bases; nucleotides not matched to a gene: 10. In DNA, the CDR3 is TGTGCCAGCAGTACCCCGGGACAGGGATTTGATCAGCCCCAGCATTTT. This encodes CASSTPGQGFDQPQHF.

This chain uses TRBV6-6 with TRBJ1-6; 8 nucleotides match TRBD1. V lost 4 bases, J lost 2 bases, and 4 bases stayed unmatched. This CDR3 is built from 16 residues. Germline lookup yields CDR1 MNHNY and CDR2 SVGAGI (reference sequence). CDR3 bases: TGTGCCAGCAGTTCCCGGGACAGGACCTATAATTCACCCCTCCACTTT. Translation gives CASSSRDRTYNSPLHF.

This rearrangement joins TRBV19 to TRBJ2-1, with 14 bases that match TRBD2. This CDR3 is built from 17 residues. Germline CDR1 and CDR2: LNHDA and SQIVND (reference sequence). Trimming cost V 3 bases and J 7 bases; bases outside gene matches: 8. For the CDR3, the DNA is TGTGCCAGTAGTATCCGACTAGCGGGGGGGCCGAGGAATGAGCAGTTCTTC. It encodes CASSIRLAGGPRNEQFF. The variable domain in full, with the rest retrieved from reference TRBV19 and TRBJ2-1, is DGGITQSPKYLFRKEGQNVTLSCEQNLNHDAMYWYRQDPGQGLRLIYYSQIVNDFQKGDIAEGYSVSREKKESFPLTVTSAQKNPTAFYLCASSIRLAGGPRNEQFFGPGTRLTVL.

The CDR3 here is CASSSRGRGGQETQYF. The CDR3 DNA reads TGTGCCAGCAGCTCTCGAGGGCGGGGGGGACAAGAGACCCAGTACTTC. The chain combines TRBV7-2 with TRBJ2-5; 9 bases agree with TRBD2. CDR3 size: 16 residues. Germline V gives CDR1 SGHTA, CDR2 FQGNSA. Germline trimming cut 4 bases from V and 2 bases from J; bases unmatched to any gene: 8.

The chain is built from TRBV19 and TRBJ2-7, with TRBD1 identical over 10 bases. The CDR3 is 15 residues long. CDR1 and CDR2 from the germline V gene are LNHDA and SQIVND (reference sequence). V lost 3 bases and J lost 6; bases outside the gene matches: 8. The CDR3 spells CASSIDGTGDGEQYF. CDR3 nucleotide sequence: TGTGCCAGTAGTATCGACGGGACAGGGGATGGCGAGCAGTACTTC.